One sample yielded the 15 T cell receptor beta chains listed below, sequenced in a study of cytomegalovirus exposure and HLA in healthy donors. It was with 60 Vbeta and 13 Jbeta primers that the PCR ran. TCRdb's table, derived via immunoSEQ multiplex PCR, lists solely in-frame clones and lacks some. The data hold 100,000 to 150,000 clones, with 82% observed a single time. What was sequenced was PBMCs. Receptors originate from a boy between 10 and 17 years old in good health and CMV-seronegative.

The chain is built from TRBV25-1 and TRBJ2-1, with D unclear. CDR1 is MGHDK and CDR2 is SYGVNS in the germline V gene. The CDR3 has 16 residues. The V end lost 4 bases, the J end lost 0 bases, and 13 bases lay between the germline ends. The CDR3, as DNA: TGTGCCAGCAGTGTGGCCGCGGTTGGCTCCTACAATGAGCAGTTCTTC. This translates into CASSVAAVGSYNEQFF. The full variable domain, in which reference TRBV25-1 and TRBJ2-1 provide the parts outside the CDR3, is EADIYQTPRYLVIGTGKKITLECSQTMGHDKMYWYQQDPGMELHLIHYSYGVNSTEKGDLSSESTVSRIRTEHFPLTLESARPSHTSQYLCASSVAAVGSYNEQFFGPGTRLTVL.

The chain has TRBV15 and TRBJ2-3, with TRBD2 identical over 9 bases. This CDR3 region has 17 residues. J lost 0 bases, V lost 1 base, and 5 bases had no gene match. Germline V gene sequence: CDR1 LNHNV, CDR2 YYDKDF (reference sequence). CDR3 sequence reads: CATSRARLAGSTDTQYF. In DNA, the CDR3 is TGTGCCACCAGCAGAGCCCGTCTAGCGGGGAGCACAGATACGCAGTATTTT.

The J gene is TRBJ2-1, the V gene TRBV5-1, with D perhaps TRBD1 (5 bases). The CDR3 is 11 residues long. The germline V gene has CDR1 SGHRS and CDR2 YFSETQ. V was trimmed by 3 bases and J by 15 bases, leaving 13 bases between them. The DNA of the CDR3 is TGCGCCAGCAGCTCCAATTGGGGCCGGTTCTTC. It yields the protein CASSSNWGRFF.

In its sample, this clone was seen once. The chain is built from TRBV10-3 and TRBJ2-2, with D tentatively TRBD1 (6 bases). This CDR3 region has 15 residues. Germline CDR1 reads ENHRY; CDR2 reads SYGVKD. Trimming took 3 bases from V and 5 from J, leaving 13 bases between them. The DNA for the CDR3 is TGTGCCATCAGTGATGGGCAGGGGAGAACCGGGGAGCTGTTTTTT. Translated: CAISDGQGRTGELFF.

The sample holds a few counts of this clone. The sample contains more than one DNA sequence encoding this CDR3. The chain employs TRBV30 and TRBJ2-7, with TRBD2 matching 7 bases. This CDR3 is 12 amino acids long. V trimming: 1 base; J trimming: 3 bases; junction bases outside the gene matches: 0. Germline CDR1 and CDR2: GTSNPN and SVGIG (reference sequence). The CDR3 DNA sequence: TGTGCCTGGAGTGGCGGGAGCTACGAGCAGTACTTC. Its protein product is CAWSGGSYEQYF. The full variable domain, in which reference TRBV30 and TRBJ2-7 provide the parts outside the CDR3, is SQTIHQWPATLVQPVGSPLSLECTVEGTSNPNLYWYRQAAGRGLQLLFYSVGIGQISSEVPQNLSASRPQDRQFILSSKKLLLSDSGFYLCAWSGGSYEQYFGPGTRLTVT.

V usage is TRBV4-3 and J usage is TRBJ1-5, with D hard to call. The CDR3 is 14 residues long. CDR1 LGHNA and CDR2 YSLEER come from the germline V gene. Trimming stripped 2 bases from V and 5 bases from J, with 10 bases between. In DNA, the CDR3 is TGCGCCAGCAGCCAAACTGAGGGATATCAGCCCCAGCATTTT. It encodes CASSQTEGYQPQHF.

The chain employs TRBV2 and TRBJ2-3; 9 bases agree with TRBD1. V lost 7 bases and J lost 4; bases outside the gene matches: 12. The CDR3 loop spans 16 amino acids. Germline values: CDR1 SNHLY, CDR2 FYNNEI. CDR3 sequence (DNA): TGTGCCAGCATTAAACAGGGGGCTGAGCGGGCAGATACGCAGTATTTT. This translates into CASIKQGAERADTQYF.

This rearrangement joins TRBV30 to TRBJ1-2; 7 nucleotides line up with TRBD1. Germline trimming cut 5 bases from V and 4 bases from J; bases unmatched to any gene: 4. This CDR3 has 12 amino acids. Germline V gives CDR1 GTSNPN, CDR2 SVGIG (reference sequence). Here the CDR3 reads CAWYTGVYGYTF. The CDR3 DNA reads as TGTGCCTGGTATACAGGGGTCTATGGCTACACCTTC.

The genes are TRBV7-2 and TRBJ1-1; no reliable D call. The CDR3 is made up of 13 amino acids. V lost 5 bases and J lost 6, with 13 bases in between. Germline V lookup: CDR1 SGHTA, CDR2 FQGNSA. CDR3 in amino acids: CASSPREGSEAFF. CDR3 DNA sequence: TGTGCCAGCAGCCCCCGGGAGGGATCTGAAGCTTTCTTT.

This chain connects TRBV29-1 to TRBJ1-1; D is unclear. CDR3 length equals 14 residues. The germline gives CDR1 SQVTM, CDR2 ANQGSEA. V was clipped by 6 bases and J by 0 bases, with 14 bases between them. This CDR3 is CSVEGYLMNTEAFF. The CDR3 DNA sequence: TGCAGCGTGGAGGGTTACCTTATGAACACTGAAGCTTTCTTT.

The chain uses TRBV5-4 and TRBJ2-2, with 13 bases lining up with TRBD2. After removal of 0 bases from V and 5 bases from J, the junction contained 4 bases not matched to a gene. The CDR3 has 17 amino acids. CDR1 is SGHNT, CDR2 YYREEE, per germline (reference sequence). CDR3 residues: CASSLGSTSGRTGELFF. CDR3 nucleotides: TGTGCCAGCAGCTTGGGGTCGACTAGCGGGAGGACCGGGGAGCTGTTTTTT.

The chain combines TRBV4-1 with TRBJ2-7, with TRBD1 as a possible D gene (5 bases). Germline V gene data show CDR1 as MGHRA and CDR2 as YSYEKL. The CDR3 consists of 16 residues. Trimming stripped 4 bases from V and 3 bases from J, with 19 bases between. CDR3 sequence (DNA): TGCGCCAGCAGCCCTCGACAGACCAACCTCCTCTACGAGCAGTACTTC. The encoded protein is CASSPRQTNLLYEQYF.

The chain recombines TRBV7-2 with TRBJ2-3; no firm D call. Germline V gene sequence: CDR1 SGHTA, CDR2 FQGNSA. Trimming stripped 5 bases from V and 4 bases from J, with 7 bases between. This CDR3 contains 12 residues. CDR3 DNA sequence: TGTGCCAGCAGCATGGGCCCAGATACGCAGTATTTT. Protein: CASSMGPDTQYF.

This rearrangement joins TRBV4-3 to TRBJ2-7; perhaps TRBD2 as D (6 bases). V was shortened by 0 bases and J by 7 bases, with 16 bases between the two germline ends. The CDR3 has 15 amino acids. CDR1 is LGHNA and CDR2 is YSLEER in the germline V gene. In DNA, the CDR3 is TGCGCCAGCAGCCAAGAATTCACGGGAGTCGGGGAGCAGTACTTC. Translation gives CASSQEFTGVGEQYF.

The chain is built from TRBV7-9 and TRBJ1-3, with D unclear. The CDR3 spans 15 residues. V shed 2 bases and J shed 0 bases, with 8 bases lying between them. In germline, CDR1 is SEHNR, CDR2 FQNEAQ (reference sequence). In DNA form, the CDR3 reads TGTGCCAGCAGCTTATTAATGTCCTCTGGAAACACCATATATTTT. Encoded protein: CASSLLMSSGNTIYF.